The 18 T cell receptor beta chains in this list originate from one sample, sequenced in a study of CD8 T cell repertoires and HIV-1 epitope variants. No antigen has been identified for these receptors. TCRdb keeps only in-frame clones here, not all; method: immunoSEQ multiplex PCR. This repertoire shows 5,000 to 6,500 clones, around two thirds found once; its top ten account for around two fifths. Specimen: cultured CD8+ T cells derived from PBMCs. The receptors were sampled from a male donor with HIV.

The rearrangement joins TRBV14 to TRBJ2-1; no firm D call. The germline gives CDR1 SGHDN, CDR2 FVKESK. The V gene lost 4 bases and the J gene lost 1 base, with 5 bases spanning the gap. The CDR3 extends over 13 amino acids. The CDR3 coding sequence is TGTGCCAGCAGCCCCCCGTCCTACAATGAGCAGTTCTTC. Its translation is CASSPPSYNEQFF.

V is TRBV25-1 and J is TRBJ1-1; 8 positions match TRBD1. The V gene's germline CDR1 is MGHDK and CDR2 SYGVNS. The length of the CDR3 is 14 residues. V lost 6 bases, J lost 1 base, and 4 bases stayed unmatched. CDR3: CASRRQGANTEAFF. The DNA for the CDR3 is TGTGCCAGCAGGCGGCAGGGGGCGAACACTGAAGCTTTCTTT.

J is TRBJ2-1 and V is TRBV28; TRBD1 agrees at 12 bases. The germline V gene has CDR1 MDHEN and CDR2 SYDVKM. Trimming took 4 bases from V and 5 from J; bases not matched to a gene: 9. The CDR3 has 17 amino acids. CDR3 DNA: TGTGCCAGCAGTTCCGGGACAGGGGGCTTCGGGGACAATGAGCAGTTCTTC. It is translated as CASSSGTGGFGDNEQFF.

The chain joins TRBV9 to TRBJ2-2, with 9 bases identical to TRBD2. V lost 5 bases and J lost 5; bases outside the gene matches: 7. Germline V gene lookup returns CDR1 SGDLS and CDR2 YYNGEE. CDR3 length: 15 residues. In DNA, the CDR3 is TGTGCCAGCAGTCTGTCTAGCGGGGTTACCGGGGAGCTGTTTTTT. This sequence encodes CASSLSSGVTGELFF. The full variable domain, with the rest looked up from reference TRBV9 and TRBJ2-2, is DSGVTQTPKHLITATGQRVTLRCSPRSGDLSVYWYQQSLDQGLQFLIQYYNGEERAKGNILERFSAQQFPDLHSELNLSSLELGDSALYFCASSLSSGVTGELFFGEGSRLTVL.

By proportion, this clone is hyperexpanded. The rearrangement links TRBV13 to TRBJ2-5; D is possibly TRBD2 (5 bases). Germline V gene data show CDR1 as PRHDT and CDR2 as FYEKMQ (reference sequence). V lost 4 bases and J lost 2, with 14 bases in between. This CDR3 spans 15 amino acids. The CDR3 DNA reads as TGTGCCAGCAGCTCCGCCGGGATAGATCAAGAGACCCAGTACTTC. Translation gives CASSSAGIDQETQYF.

The V call is TRBV10-3, the J call TRBJ2-3; TRBD2 matches at 9 bases. This CDR3 comprises 18 residues. With 2 bases clipped from V and 1 base from J, the junction kept 10 bases outside the gene matches. The germline gives CDR1 ENHRY, CDR2 SYGVKD. The CDR3 sequence: CAISEGDGRGGRTDTQYF. The CDR3 nucleotides are TGTGCCATCAGTGAGGGTGACGGGCGGGGGGGCCGCACAGATACGCAGTATTTT.

The chain combines TRBV6-5 with TRBJ1-1; D ambiguous. This CDR3 region has 15 residues. Per the germline V gene, CDR1 is MNHEY and CDR2 is SVGAGI. V lost 0 bases and J 4 bases, leaving 12 bases between the germline ends. CDR3 nucleotides: TGTGCCAGCAGTTACTCAGTTGCGGGGTCCACTGAAGCTTTCTTT. It translates to CASSYSVAGSTEAFF.

The chain joins TRBV5-1 to TRBJ2-1; unclear D gene. Trimming shortened V by 3 bases and J by 0 bases, and 4 bases separated the two germline ends. The CDR3 length is 13 residues. CDR1 and CDR2 from the germline V gene are SGHRS and YFSETQ. CDR3 residues: CASSSSSYNEQFF. In DNA, the CDR3 is TGCGCCAGCAGCTCCAGCTCCTACAATGAGCAGTTCTTC.

This chain connects TRBV21-1 to TRBJ2-7. TRBV21-1 is a documented pseudogene. The CDR3 loop spans 12 amino acids. CDR3 sequence (DNA): TGTGCCAGCAGCAAAGTGGATACCGAGCAGTACTTC. This gives the protein CASSKVDTEQYF.

This chain links TRBV19 with TRBJ1-5; D gene unclear. The germline V and J ends were trimmed by 1 base and 2 bases, with 6 bases remaining between them. In germline, CDR1 is LNHDA, CDR2 SQIVND (reference sequence). This CDR3 spans 14 amino acids. CDR3 protein: CASSIVQGNQPQHF. CDR3 DNA: TGTGCCAGTAGTATAGTGCAGGGCAATCAGCCCCAGCATTTT.

This chain links TRBV7-2 with TRBJ2-7; D is possibly TRBD1 (6 bases). The V end was cut by 4 bases, the J end by 7 bases, with 11 bases between. Germline V gene lookup returns CDR1 SGHTA and CDR2 FQGNSA. CDR3 size: 12 residues. This CDR3 reads CASSSPGDEQYF. The CDR3 nucleotides are TGTGCCAGCAGCTCGCCAGGGGATGAGCAGTACTTC.

The table lists this clone with a few counts. The chain recombines TRBV28 with TRBJ2-7; D may be TRBD1 (5 bases). CDR3 size: 14 residues. Germline V gene sequence: CDR1 MDHEN, CDR2 SYDVKM. Trimming removed 4 bases at V and 4 bases at J, with 14 bases between. The CDR3 loop reads CASSSGLSDYEQYF. CDR3 sequence (DNA): TGTGCCAGCAGTTCAGGGCTGTCGGATTACGAGCAGTACTTC. Full variable domain (rest looked up from reference TRBV28 and TRBJ2-7): DVKVTQSSRYLVKRTGEKVFLECVQDMDHENMFWYRQDPGLGLRLIYFSYDVKMKEKGDIPEGYSVSREKKERFSLILESASTNQTSMYLCASSSGLSDYEQYFGPGTRLTVT.

CDR3 nucleotide sequence: TGTGCCAGCTGGGACAGGGGGTTCCAAGAGACCCAGTACTTC. Protein product: CASWDRGFQETQYF. This chain joins TRBV27 and TRBJ2-5; the match to TRBD1 covers 11 bases. Losses at the gene ends were 8 bases for V and 1 base for J; bases not matched to a gene: 3. Per germline, CDR1 MNHEY and CDR2 SMNVEV (reference sequence). CDR3 length: 14 residues.

The J gene is TRBJ1-5, the V gene TRBV6-1; no reliable D call. CDR3 length: 14 residues. From germline, CDR1 is MNHNS and CDR2 SASEGT. Between the trimmed V and J ends, which lost 8 bases and 0 bases, there was a span of 11 bases. As DNA, the CDR3 is TGTGCCAGCCGGGAATTCAATAGCAATCAGCCCCAGCATTTT. This translates into CASREFNSNQPQHF.

V usage is TRBV6-5 and J usage is TRBJ1-2; 8 bases fit TRBD1. CDR1 is MNHEY, CDR2 SVGAGI, per germline. The junction had 3 bases not matched to a gene; V was cut back by 5 bases and J by 7 bases. The CDR3 length is 12 residues. In nucleotides, the CDR3 is TGTGCCAGCAGTGCCGACAGGGGTGGCTACACCTTC. It specifies CASSADRGGYTF.

The chain recombines TRBV7-2 with TRBJ2-7; D may match TRBD1 or TRBD2 (5 bases each). There are 12 residues in the CDR3. V lost 5 bases to trimming and J lost 3 bases, with 8 bases between them. Germline values: CDR1 SGHTA, CDR2 FQGNSA. The CDR3 region has the DNA TGTGCCAGCAGCGGGGGTTTCTACGAGCAGTACTTC. Its protein is CASSGGFYEQYF. Full variable domain (outside the CDR3, taken from reference TRBV7-2 and TRBJ2-7): GAGVSQSPSNKVTEKGKDVELRCDPISGHTALYWYRQSLGQGLEFLIYFQGNSAPDKSGLPSDRFSAERTGGSVSTLTIQRTQQEDSAVYLCASSGGFYEQYFGPGTRLTVT.

The chain couples TRBV7-9 to TRBJ1-1, with D hard to call. The V end lost 4 bases, the J end lost 1 base, and 13 bases lay between the germline ends. The CDR3 covers 15 residues. The germline V gene encodes CDR1 SEHNR and CDR2 FQNEAQ (reference sequence). The CDR3 spells CASSSPGLPNTEAFF. The CDR3 DNA sequence: TGTGCCAGCAGCTCGCCCGGGCTCCCGAACACTGAAGCTTTCTTT.

The chain uses TRBV6-5 and TRBJ2-1, with TRBD2 matching over 10 bases. The V and J ends lost 2 bases and 5 bases, in that order; junction bases with no gene match: 0. Germline V gives CDR1 MNHEY, CDR2 SVGAGI. The CDR3 spans 14 residues. In nucleotides, the CDR3 is TGTGCCAGCAGTTACGGACTAGCGGACAATGAGCAGTTCTTC. It encodes CASSYGLADNEQFF.